Each of the 29 T cell receptor beta chains below was sequenced from the same sample in a study of shared clonotypes between healthy human individuals (TCRdb year 2020). Library prep was done by the immunoSEQ multiplex PCR assay. The table comes from immuneACCESS by way of TCRdb, which keeps in-frame sequences with V and J called. Part of the clones is missing from these tables; in studies checked, under half for an unresolved V gene and the rest for unknown reasons. Recorded for this sample are 500,000 to 650,000 clones; roughly four fifths of them occurred a single time. The top ten clonotypes cover 9.5% to 15% of the sample. Sequenced sample: PBMCs. Receptors were obtained from a woman between 35 and 50 years old in good health. Some clones in this sample may be carry-over from other donors' samples.

This rearrangement joins TRBV10-3 to TRBJ2-3; D ambiguous. The CDR3 consists of 15 residues. V lost 4 bases to trimming and J lost 4 bases, with 15 bases between them. From germline, CDR1 is ENHRY and CDR2 SYGVKD. CDR3 DNA: TGTGCCATCAGTGGGAACGCCCCGGAAGCAGATACGCAGTATTTT. Encoded protein: CAISGNAPEADTQYF.

This clone was observed many times. The J gene is TRBJ2-1, the V gene TRBV15; D tentatively reads TRBD1 or TRBD2 (5 bases each). The CDR3 contains 13 residues. Germline lookup yields CDR1 LNHNV and CDR2 YYDKDF (reference sequence). The V and J ends lost 8 bases and 5 bases respectively, with 13 bases between them. CDR3 DNA sequence: TGTGCCACCTCCCCCGGGGCCCACAATGAGCAGTTCTTC. Protein product: CATSPGAHNEQFF.

The chain recombines TRBV5-1 with TRBJ1-2, with D perhaps matching TRBD1 (6 bases). V lost 7 bases, J lost 3 bases, and 16 bases lay in between. Germline CDR1 SGHRS, CDR2 YFSETQ. The CDR3 consists of 14 residues. Here the CDR3 DNA reads TGCGCCAGCGCCTCGGGGGCGCTGGACTATGGCTACACCTTC. It encodes CASASGALDYGYTF.

The J gene is TRBJ1-4, the V gene TRBV7-2; 10 positions agree with TRBD1. Trimming at V came to 5 bases and at J to 8 bases, leaving 5 bases not matched to a gene. Germline V gene sequence: CDR1 SGHTA, CDR2 FQGNSA. This CDR3 is built from 14 residues. CDR3 protein: CASSLDRGQEKLFF. The CDR3 bases are TGTGCCAGCAGCCTCGACAGGGGGCAGGAAAAACTGTTTTTT.

This clone was counted a few times. The chain links TRBV30 to TRBJ1-1, with D maybe TRBD1 (6 bases). The germline V gene has CDR1 GTSNPN and CDR2 SVGIG (reference sequence). Trimming left V 7 bases short and J 5 bases short, with 17 bases between. The CDR3 has 13 amino acids. CDR3 sequence: CAYTGQWGTEAFF. The CDR3 region has the DNA TGTGCCTACACGGGACAATGGGGGACTGAAGCTTTCTTT.

This clone is a singleton in its sample. The rearrangement uses TRBV6-6 and TRBJ2-5; 10 positions agree with TRBD1. V lost 3 bases, J lost 2 bases, and 3 bases stayed unmatched. The CDR3 extends over 15 amino acids. CDR1 is MNHNY and CDR2 is SVGAGI in the germline V gene (reference sequence). DNA for the CDR3: TGTGCCAGCAGTTATCCGGGACAGGGGCAAGAGACCCAGTACTTC. This codes for CASSYPGQGQETQYF.

The V gene is TRBV11-2, the J gene TRBJ2-1, with D possibly matching TRBD2 (6 bases). V was pared by 3 bases and J by 3 bases, with 6 bases between. The CDR3 extends over 13 amino acids. Germline V gene data show CDR1 as SGHAT and CDR2 as FQNNGV. The CDR3 sequence is CASSLDYYNEQFF. As DNA, the CDR3 is TGTGCCAGCAGCTTGGACTACTACAATGAGCAGTTCTTC.

As regards this clone: Its ends do not fully match the called genes, so a read error is possible. The chain is built from TRBV7-7 and TRBJ2-1; 12 bases match TRBD2. This CDR3 has 14 residues. Germline loops: CDR1 SSHAT, CDR2 FNYEAQ (reference sequence). CDR3 protein: CASSPTSGSFEQFF. For the CDR3, the DNA is TGTGCTAGCAGCCCGACTAGCGGGAGTTTTGAGCAGTTCTTC.

The rearrangement joins TRBV15 to TRBJ1-5; TRBD1 might be the D (5 bases). V dropped 6 bases and J dropped 2 bases, with 11 bases sitting between them. The CDR3 contains 14 residues. Germline values: CDR1 LNHNV, CDR2 YYDKDF (reference sequence). CDR3 residues: CATREIQGNQPQHF. In DNA, the CDR3 is TGTGCCACCAGAGAGATACAGGGCAATCAGCCCCAGCATTTT.

On this clone: One junction end does not reproduce the germline sequence, and a read error may be involved. This chain uses TRBV19 with TRBJ2-3; 10 positions agree with TRBD1. CDR3 length: 15 residues. Per the germline V gene, CDR1 is LNHDA and CDR2 is SQIVND (reference sequence). The CDR3 spells CASSGLGTGEDTQCF. The CDR3 DNA reads as TGTGCCAGTAGTGGCCTCGGGACAGGGGAGGATACGCAGTGTTTT.

The chain carries TRBV19 and TRBJ1-2; D may be TRBD1 (5 bases). V was trimmed by 5 bases and J by 8 bases, leaving 15 bases between them. The CDR3 has 13 residues. CDR1 and CDR2 from the germline V gene are LNHDA and SQIVND (reference sequence). CDR3 in amino acids: CASSARDRGGYTF. For the CDR3, the DNA is TGTGCCAGTAGTGCCCGGGACCGCGGGGGCTACACCTTC.

The chain joins TRBV7-2 to TRBJ1-5, with TRBD1 matching 7 bases. This CDR3 has 16 residues. V lost 5 bases and J lost 0; bases outside the gene matches: 7. Germline values: CDR1 SGHTA, CDR2 FQGNSA. Here the CDR3 reads CASSLNRGYSNQPQHF. In nucleotides, the CDR3 is TGTGCCAGCAGCCTAAACAGGGGTTATAGCAATCAGCCCCAGCATTTT.

V is TRBV21-1 and J is TRBJ1-3. TRBV21-1 is designated a pseudogene. This CDR3 is built from 15 residues. The CDR3 DNA reads as TGTGCCAGCAGCAAAGTAACGGACTCTGGAAACACCATATATTTT. It specifies CASSKVTDSGNTIYF.

About this clone: A far larger clone is a single base away, which makes a read error likely. The V call is TRBV28, the J call TRBJ2-3, with D uncertain. TRBJ1-5 matches the DNA end more closely, so the J call is doubtful. This CDR3 is built from 15 residues. The V gene's germline CDR1 is MDHEN and CDR2 SYDVKM. This CDR3 reads CASSFTAQVRNTQHF. In DNA, the CDR3 is TGTGCCAGCAGTTTTACGGCCCAAGTCCGCAATACGCAGCATTTT.

This chain uses TRBV28 with TRBJ1-1, with 8 bases aligning to TRBD1. Germline CDR1 MDHEN, CDR2 SYDVKM. J was trimmed by 13 bases and V by 6 bases; bases with no gene match: 28. CDR3 size: 18 residues. The chain's CDR3 is CASRFRGRLRRAPSVGFF. CDR3 nucleotide sequence: TGTGCCAGCAGATTCAGGGGGCGCTTGAGGAGGGCTCCATCAGTTGGTTTCTTT.

The chain links TRBV7-2 to TRBJ1-1; D may be TRBD1 (5 bases). This CDR3 contains 15 residues. V dropped 2 bases and J dropped 6 bases, with 16 bases sitting between them. The germline gives CDR1 SGHTA, CDR2 FQGNSA. Here the CDR3 reads CASSLIRGTTSEAFF. The CDR3 region has the DNA TGTGCCAGCAGCTTAATAAGGGGCACAACTTCTGAAGCTTTCTTT.

This clone showed up just once. With only one base between it and a far larger clone, this is likely a read error. The same CDR3 is also encoded by other DNA sequences in this sample. The chain links TRBV6-6 to TRBJ2-6; D not certain. Germline assignment: CDR1 MNHNY and CDR2 SVGAGI (reference sequence). This CDR3 is 14 amino acids long. Between the trimmed V and J ends, which lost 6 bases and 4 bases, there was a span of 10 bases. CDR3 protein: CASSSFIGANVLTF. The CDR3 DNA reads as TGTGCCAGCAGCTCGTTTATCGGGGCCAACGTCCTGACTTTC.

The V call is TRBV20-1, the J call TRBJ2-1, with unresolved D. This CDR3 has 11 residues. The germline gives CDR1 DFQATT, CDR2 SNEGSKA (reference sequence). The ends were cut back, 2 bases at V and 4 bases at J, with 3 bases in the middle. The CDR3 loop reads CSARQYNEQFF. The CDR3 region has the DNA TGCAGTGCTAGACAGTACAATGAGCAGTTCTTC.

About this clone: The same CDR3 can be traced to other DNA sequences in this sample. The chain uses TRBV10-2 and TRBJ1-2; 7 bases are shared with TRBD1. The V gene end was trimmed by 0 bases and the J gene end by 8 bases; junction bases not matched to a gene: 3. The CDR3 runs 13 residues. The germline CDR1 and CDR2 sequences are WSHSY and SAAADI. The CDR3, as DNA: TGCGCCAGCAGTGAGTCAACAGGGGTAGGCTACACCTTC. Protein product: CASSESTGVGYTF.

As regards this clone: A much larger clonotype is one base distant, so this may be a read error. The rearrangement joins TRBV11-2 to TRBJ1-1; D remains ambiguous. Looked up from germline, CDR1 is SGHAT and CDR2 is FQNNGV. CDR3 size: 13 residues. V shed 2 bases and J shed 1 base, with 5 bases lying between them. The CDR3 DNA reads TGTGCCAGCAGCTTAACGGGGAACACTGAAGCTTTCTTT. Protein sequence: CASSLTGNTEAFF.

J is TRBJ2-1 and V is TRBV7-3; 8 nucleotides agree with TRBD2. The CDR3 consists of 17 residues. V lost 2 bases, J lost 4 bases, and 10 bases stayed unmatched. Germline CDR1 SGHTA, CDR2 FQGTGA. CDR3 protein: CASSLVSTSGLYNEQFF. CDR3 DNA: TGTGCCAGCAGCTTAGTTTCTACTAGCGGATTATACAATGAGCAGTTCTTC.

The chain couples TRBV6-5 to TRBJ1-3; D is ambiguous. Germline CDR1 is MNHEY and CDR2 is SVGAGI. Trimming left V 0 bases short and J 0 bases short, with 9 bases between. This CDR3 spans 16 amino acids. The CDR3 DNA follows: TGTGCCAGCAGTTACTCTGGCGAAACCTCTGGAAACACCATATATTTT. Protein: CASSYSGETSGNTIYF.

Remarks on this clone: One base away lies a much larger clone, so this may be a sequencing read error. This specimen includes other DNA sequences encoding the same CDR3. The chain employs TRBV19 and TRBJ1-1; 8 bases agree with TRBD1. Germline V gene data show CDR1 as LNHDA and CDR2 as SQIVND (reference sequence). The CDR3 is made up of 14 amino acids. The trim removed 3 bases at V and 1 base at J, leaving 1 base unmatched. CDR3 DNA sequence: TGTGCCAGTAGTATCGGACAGGGGAACACTGAAGCTTTCTTT. Amino acids: CASSIGQGNTEAFF.

This clone was picked up a small number of times. The genes are TRBV6-1 and TRBJ2-5; perhaps TRBD2 as D (6 bases). The last part of the DNA fits TRBJ2-7 better; the J call may be wrong. The CDR3 totals 15 residues. Germline lookup yields CDR1 MNHNS and CDR2 SASEGT. The CDR3 sequence is CASSEAEEGSYEQYF. CDR3 in DNA: TGTGCCAGCAGTGAAGCGGAGGAGGGGTCCTACGAGCAGTACTTC.

The CDR3 is CASTPKVGDRGMWEQYF. The DNA for the CDR3 is TGCGCCAGCACCCCTAAGGTAGGGGACAGGGGAATGTGGGAGCAGTACTTC. The chain combines TRBV10-2 with TRBJ2-7; 10 positions match TRBD1. This CDR3 has 17 amino acids. Germline CDR1 is WSHSY and CDR2 is SAAADI. V was clipped by 7 bases and J by 7 bases; unmatched bases: 19.

This clone has more than one count but fewer than ten. The chain joins TRBV7-9 to TRBJ2-3; D tentatively fits TRBD1 or TRBD2 (7 bases each). The V gene lost 4 bases and the J gene lost 0 bases, with 14 bases spanning the gap. This CDR3 comprises 16 residues. The V gene's germline CDR1 is SEHNR and CDR2 FQNEAQ (reference sequence). CDR3 region: CASSSGGQFSTDTQYF. CDR3 DNA sequence: TGTGCCAGCAGCTCGGGGGGACAGTTTAGCACAGATACGCAGTATTTT.

This clone occurred once. The chain employs TRBV28 and TRBJ2-5; tentatively, D is TRBD1 (6 bases). The length of the CDR3 is 14 residues. Germline lookup yields CDR1 MDHEN and CDR2 SYDVKM. V lost 4 bases to trimming and J lost 5 bases, with 14 bases between them. As DNA, the CDR3 is TGTGCCAGCAGTTCGGTCGACAGGTTCGAGACCCAGTACTTC. The encoded protein is CASSSVDRFETQYF.

V is TRBV6-1 and J is TRBJ2-7, with a weak D call TRBD2 (6 bases). This CDR3 region has 15 residues. The germline CDR1 and CDR2 sequences are MNHNS and SASEGT. Trimming took 0 bases from V and 3 from J, leaving 12 bases between them. CDR3 nucleotide sequence: TGTGCCAGCAGTGAAGCGGAGGGAATACGCTACGAGCAGTACTTC. Its translation is CASSEAEGIRYEQYF.

This clone was recorded a few times. The chain has TRBV29-1 and TRBJ2-1; 7 bases line up with TRBD2. Germline CDR1 SQVTM, CDR2 ANQGSEA. The CDR3 runs to 14 residues. V was pared by 7 bases and J by 1 base, with 7 bases of the junction left unmatched. CDR3 protein: CSGGAGPSYNEQFF. CDR3 DNA: TGCAGCGGAGGAGCGGGACCATCCTACAATGAGCAGTTCTTC.